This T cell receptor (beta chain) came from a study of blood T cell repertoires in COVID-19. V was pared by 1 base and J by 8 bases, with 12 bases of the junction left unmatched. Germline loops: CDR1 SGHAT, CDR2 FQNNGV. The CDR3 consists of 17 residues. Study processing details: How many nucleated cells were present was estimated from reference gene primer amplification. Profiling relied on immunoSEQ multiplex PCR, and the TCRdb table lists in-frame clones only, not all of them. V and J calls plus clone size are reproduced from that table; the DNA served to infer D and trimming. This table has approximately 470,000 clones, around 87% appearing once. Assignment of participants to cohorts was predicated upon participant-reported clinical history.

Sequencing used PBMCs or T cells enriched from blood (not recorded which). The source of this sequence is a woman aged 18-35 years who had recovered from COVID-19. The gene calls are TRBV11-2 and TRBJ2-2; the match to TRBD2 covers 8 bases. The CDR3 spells CASSLGPAGVPRGELFF. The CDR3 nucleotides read TGTGCCAGCAGCTTAGGACCAGCGGGGGTCCCCCGGGGGGAGCTGTTTTTT.